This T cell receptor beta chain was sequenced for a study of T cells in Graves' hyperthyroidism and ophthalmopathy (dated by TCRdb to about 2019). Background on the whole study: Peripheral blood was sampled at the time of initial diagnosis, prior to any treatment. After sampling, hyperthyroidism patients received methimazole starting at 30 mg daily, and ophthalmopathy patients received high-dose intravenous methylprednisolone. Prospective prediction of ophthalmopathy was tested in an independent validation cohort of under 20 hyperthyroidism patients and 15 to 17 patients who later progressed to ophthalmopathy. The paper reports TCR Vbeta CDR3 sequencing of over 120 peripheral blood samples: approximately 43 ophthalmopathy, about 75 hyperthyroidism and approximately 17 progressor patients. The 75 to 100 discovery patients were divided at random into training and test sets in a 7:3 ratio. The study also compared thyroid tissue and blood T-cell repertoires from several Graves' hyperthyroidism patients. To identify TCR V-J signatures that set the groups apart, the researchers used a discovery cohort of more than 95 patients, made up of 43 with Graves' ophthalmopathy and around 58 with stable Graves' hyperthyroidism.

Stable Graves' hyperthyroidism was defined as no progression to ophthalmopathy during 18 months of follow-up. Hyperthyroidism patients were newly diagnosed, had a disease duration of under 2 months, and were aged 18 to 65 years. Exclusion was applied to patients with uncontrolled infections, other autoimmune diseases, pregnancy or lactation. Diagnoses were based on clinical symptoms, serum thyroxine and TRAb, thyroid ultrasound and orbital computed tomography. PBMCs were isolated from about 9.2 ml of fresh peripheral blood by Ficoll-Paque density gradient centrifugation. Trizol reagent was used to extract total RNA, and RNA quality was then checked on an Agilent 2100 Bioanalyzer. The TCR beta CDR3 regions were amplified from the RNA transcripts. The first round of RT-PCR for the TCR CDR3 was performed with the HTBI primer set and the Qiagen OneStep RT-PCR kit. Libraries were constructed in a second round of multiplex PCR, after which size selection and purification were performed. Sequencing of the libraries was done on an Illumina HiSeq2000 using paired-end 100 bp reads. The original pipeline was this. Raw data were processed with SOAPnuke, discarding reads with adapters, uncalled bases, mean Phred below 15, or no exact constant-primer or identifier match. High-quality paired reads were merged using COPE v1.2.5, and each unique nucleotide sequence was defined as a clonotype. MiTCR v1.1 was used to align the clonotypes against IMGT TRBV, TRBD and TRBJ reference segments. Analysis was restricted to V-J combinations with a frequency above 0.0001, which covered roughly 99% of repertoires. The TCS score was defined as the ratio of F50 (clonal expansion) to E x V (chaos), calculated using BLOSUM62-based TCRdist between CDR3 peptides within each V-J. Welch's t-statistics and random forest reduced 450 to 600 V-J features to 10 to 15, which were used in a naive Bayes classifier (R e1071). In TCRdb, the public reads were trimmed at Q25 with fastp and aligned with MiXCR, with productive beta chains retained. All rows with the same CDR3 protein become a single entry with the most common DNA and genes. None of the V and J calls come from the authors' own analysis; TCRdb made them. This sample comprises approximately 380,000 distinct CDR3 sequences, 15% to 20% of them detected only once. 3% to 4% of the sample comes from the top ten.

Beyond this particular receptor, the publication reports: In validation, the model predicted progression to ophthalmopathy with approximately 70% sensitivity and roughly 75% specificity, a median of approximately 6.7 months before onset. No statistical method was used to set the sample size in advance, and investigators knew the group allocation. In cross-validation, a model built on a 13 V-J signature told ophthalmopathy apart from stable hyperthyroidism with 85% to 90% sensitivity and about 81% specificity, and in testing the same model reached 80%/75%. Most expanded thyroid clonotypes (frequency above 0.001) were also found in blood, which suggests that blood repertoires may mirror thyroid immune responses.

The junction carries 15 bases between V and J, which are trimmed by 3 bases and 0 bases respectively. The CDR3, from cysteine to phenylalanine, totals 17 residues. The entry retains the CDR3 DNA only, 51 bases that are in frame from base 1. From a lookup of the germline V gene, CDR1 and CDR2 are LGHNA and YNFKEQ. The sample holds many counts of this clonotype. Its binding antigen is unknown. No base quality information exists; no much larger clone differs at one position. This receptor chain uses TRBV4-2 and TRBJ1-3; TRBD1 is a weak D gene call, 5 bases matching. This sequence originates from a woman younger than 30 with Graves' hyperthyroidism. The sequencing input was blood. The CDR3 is CASSHWVGENSGNTIYF. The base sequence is TGTGCCAGCAGCCACTGGGTAGGGGAGAACTCTGGAAACACCATATATTTT.